This TCR beta chain was sequenced for a study of OX40 agonist ivuxolimab in advanced cancers. The wider study: Ivuxolimab was delivered to patients intravenously every 2 weeks at doses spanning 0.01 to 10 mg/kg. The diagnoses of dose-escalation patients were hepatocellular carcinoma, melanoma, renal cell or head and neck cancer. Study-level results: The investigators did not determine what antigen specificity the expanded peripheral T cells had. Some nonresponders likewise displayed low normalized T-cell clonal expansion.

Concerning this clone: The target antigen is unknown.

Germline values: CDR1 MDHEN, CDR2 SYDVKM. CDR3 length: 16 residues. V lost 3 bases and J lost 9; bases outside the gene matches: 13. This table comes from immunoSEQ multiplex PCR, and its TCRdb copy is limited to in-frame clones, with some not included. The sample has tens of thousands of clones, about 92% seen once. The chain employs TRBV28 and TRBJ1-4; 7 nucleotides match TRBD1. Material: CD4+ or CD8+ T cells sorted from blood, obtained in a trial of the OX40 agonist ivuxolimab. The sequence was collected from an adult with an advanced solid tumor such as melanoma, head and neck, liver or kidney cancer. The CDR3 coding sequence is TGTGCCAGCAGTTTCTTTTTGGTCGAGGGGGCAAAAAAACTGTTTTTT. Its translation: CASSFFLVEGAKKLFF.